These 15 T cell receptor beta chains were sequenced from one sample in a study of early T cells in non-severe SARS-CoV-2 infection. TCRdb called the 5' RACE reads again in MiXCR, with one record for every CDR3 protein. Among approximately 27,000 distinct CDR3 sequences listed, 4% to 5.5% were seen once. Sequencing input: whole blood. All receptors come from an adult who was a healthcare worker with PCR-confirmed SARS-CoV-2 infection or an uninfected control (not recorded which).

This clonotype was observed at least ten times. The chain combines TRBV4-1 with TRBJ2-5; TRBD2 aligns across 11 bases. The germline V gene encodes CDR1 MGHRA and CDR2 YSYEKL. The CDR3 sequence is 16 residues long. V lost 0 bases to trimming and J lost 4 bases; unmatched junction nucleotides: 4. The CDR3 loop reads CASSQDQTSGRETQYF. The CDR3 DNA reads TGCGCCAGCAGCCAAGATCAAACTAGCGGGAGAGAGACCCAGTACTTC.

The rearrangement uses TRBV6-5 and TRBJ2-7, with D possibly matching TRBD2 (6 bases). CDR1 is MNHEY, CDR2 SVGAGI, per germline. V shed 6 bases and J shed 4 bases, with 13 bases lying between them. CDR3 size: 13 residues. For the CDR3, the DNA is TGTGCCAGCAGGGCTTTGGCGGGATACGAGCAGTACTTC. Residues: CASRALAGYEQYF.

Concerning this clonotype itself: This sequence may be a read error, since a much larger clone differs from it by one base. This chain links TRBV18 with TRBJ1-2, with 9 positions matching TRBD1. The CDR3 length is 19 residues. In germline, CDR1 is KGHSH, CDR2 LQKENI. Unmatched junction bases numbered 13, after V lost 2 bases and J lost 0 bases. The CDR3 DNA is TGTGCCAGCTCACCAAACGGACAGGGGCGCCTCCTTACTAACTATGGCTACACCTTC. Translating gives CASSPNGQGRLLTNYGYTF.

The chain couples TRBV29-1 to TRBJ1-1; D ambiguous. CDR3 length: 11 amino acids. Trimming left V 4 bases short and J 4 bases short, with 7 bases between. Per germline, CDR1 SQVTM and CDR2 ANQGSEA. This CDR3 reads CSVGTLTEAFF. CDR3 nucleotides: TGCAGCGTTGGGACCCTCACTGAAGCTTTCTTT.

This clonotype was counted ten times or more. CDR3 DNA: TGCAGCGTACTGGACACCCAAGAGACCCAGTACTTC. This sequence encodes CSVLDTQETQYF. J is TRBJ2-5 and V is TRBV29-1; D is perhaps TRBD1 (5 bases). The CDR3 sequence is 12 residues long. V was cut by 6 bases and J by 1 base, with 9 bases left in between. Germline values: CDR1 SQVTM, CDR2 ANQGSEA.

This clonotype was counted ten times or more. The chain uses TRBV5-1 and TRBJ2-7; D assignment may be TRBD1 or TRBD2 (5 bases each). Deletions cut 4 bases from V and 7 bases from J, with 21 bases between. Germline CDR1 is SGHRS and CDR2 is YFSETQ. The CDR3 spans 15 residues. CDR3 sequence (DNA): TGCGCCAGCAGCCCATCCGGGACGGGGCTCGGGGAGCAGTACTTC. Protein product: CASSPSGTGLGEQYF. The full variable domain, completed using reference TRBV5-1 and TRBJ2-7, is KAGVTQTPRYLIKTRGQQVTLSCSPISGHRSVSWYQQTPGQGLQFLFEYFSETQRNKGNFPGRFSGRQFSNSRSEMNVSTLELGDSALYLCASSPSGTGLGEQYFGPGTRLTVT.

This clonotype was found many times. J is TRBJ2-7 and V is TRBV27; D possibly corresponds to TRBD2 (6 bases). The CDR3 consists of 17 residues. V was pared by 3 bases and J by 9 bases, with 27 bases between. Germline lookup yields CDR1 MNHEY and CDR2 SMNVEV (reference sequence). Here the CDR3 reads CASSFLGGVADRLGQYF. CDR3 DNA sequence: TGTGCCAGCAGTTTCCTCGGTGGGGTAGCGGATCGTTTAGGGCAGTACTTC.

This clonotype came up a few times. The chain couples TRBV3-1 to TRBJ1-6; D ambiguous. The CDR3 length is 17 residues. Trimming removed 0 bases from V and 8 bases from J, with 17 bases in between. Germline V gene sequence: CDR1 LGHDT, CDR2 YNNKEL (reference sequence). CDR3 bases: TGTGCCAGCAGCCAAGATTGGACCACCCACGGGGATTCACCCCTCCACTTT. Protein: CASSQDWTTHGDSPLHF.

The chain combines TRBV19 with TRBJ1-5; 8 bases align to TRBD1. Germline lookup yields CDR1 LNHDA and CDR2 SQIVND (reference sequence). The J segment lost 2 bases and the V segment lost 5 bases, leaving 5 bases of the junction unmatched. There are 15 residues in the CDR3. CDR3 nucleotide sequence: TGTGCCAGTAGTTTACAGGGGGGAGGCAATCAGCCCCAGCATTTT. Encoded protein: CASSLQGGGNQPQHF.

This clonotype has ten or more counts. The rearrangement joins TRBV6-5 to TRBJ2-7; the D call may be TRBD1 or TRBD2 (5 bases each). CDR1 and CDR2 from the germline V gene are MNHEY and SVGAGI. This CDR3 has 15 residues. Trimming took 0 bases from V and 0 from J, leaving 9 bases between them. This CDR3 is CASSYSSGTSYEQYF. As DNA, the CDR3 is TGTGCCAGCAGTTACTCGTCTGGGACCTCCTACGAGCAGTACTTC.

This clonotype appeared many times. V usage is TRBV7-2 and J usage is TRBJ2-2; no firm D call. Germline lookup yields CDR1 SGHTA and CDR2 FQGNSA. The CDR3 consists of 13 residues. V lost 1 base and J lost 4, with 4 bases in between. The DNA for the CDR3 is TGTGCCAGCAGCTTAGATGGCACCGGGGAGCTGTTTTTT. Its protein product is CASSLDGTGELFF.

In its sample, this clonotype was seen many times. V usage is TRBV11-2 and J usage is TRBJ1-3; no reliable D call. The germline gives CDR1 SGHAT, CDR2 FQNNGV. The length of the CDR3 is 15 residues. Trimming pared 3 bases from V and 0 bases from J, leaving 9 bases between. CDR3 nucleotides: TGTGCCAGCAGCTTCGCCCAGAGCTCTGGAAACACCATATATTTT. It specifies CASSFAQSSGNTIYF.

This clonotype was picked up a small number of times. The rearrangement uses TRBV7-9 and TRBJ2-1; D ambiguous. Germline values: CDR1 SEHNR, CDR2 FQNEAQ (reference sequence). V was cut by 4 bases and J by 2 bases, with 9 bases left in between. The CDR3 covers 14 residues. The CDR3 sequence is CASSSDGPYNEQFF. DNA for the CDR3: TGTGCCAGCAGCTCGGACGGGCCCTACAATGAGCAGTTCTTC.

This clonotype was detected ten times or more. The V call is TRBV29-1, the J call TRBJ1-1; D uncertain. The CDR3 covers 12 residues. Germline CDR1 is SQVTM and CDR2 is ANQGSEA. With 5 bases removed from V and 1 base from J, the gap between germline ends came to 8 bases. CDR3: CSVLGANTEAFF. CDR3 in DNA: TGCAGCGTTCTAGGAGCGAACACTGAAGCTTTCTTT.

Ten or more counts support this clonotype. The rearrangement links TRBV6-2 or TRBV6-3 to TRBJ2-2; D might be TRBD2 (6 bases). Between the trimmed V and J ends, which lost 6 bases and 4 bases, there was a span of 15 bases. Germline V gene data show CDR1 as MNHEY and CDR2 as SVGEGT. CDR3 length: 15 amino acids. The CDR3 DNA is TGTGCCAGCAGCGGACTGCCAGCGGGCACCGGGGAGCTGTTTTTT. Protein sequence: CASSGLPAGTGELFF.